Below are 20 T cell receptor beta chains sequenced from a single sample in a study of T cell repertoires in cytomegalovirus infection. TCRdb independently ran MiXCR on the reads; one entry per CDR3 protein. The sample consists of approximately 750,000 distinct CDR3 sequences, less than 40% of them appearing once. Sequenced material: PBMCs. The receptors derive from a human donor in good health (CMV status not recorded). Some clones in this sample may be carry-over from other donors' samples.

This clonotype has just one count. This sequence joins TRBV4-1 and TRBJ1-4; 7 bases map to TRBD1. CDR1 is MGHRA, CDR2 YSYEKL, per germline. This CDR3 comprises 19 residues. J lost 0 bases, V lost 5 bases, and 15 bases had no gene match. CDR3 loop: CASSNPRRTGYATNEKLFF. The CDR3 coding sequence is TGCGCCAGCAGCAACCCGCGGCGGACAGGCTATGCAACTAATGAAAAACTGTTTTTT.

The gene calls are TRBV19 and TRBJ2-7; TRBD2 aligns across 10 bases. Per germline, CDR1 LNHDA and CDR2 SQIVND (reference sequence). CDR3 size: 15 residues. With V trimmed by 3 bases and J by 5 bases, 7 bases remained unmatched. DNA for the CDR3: TGTGCCAGTAGTATTAAGGCTAGCGGGAGTCACGAGCAGTACTTC. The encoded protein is CASSIKASGSHEQYF.

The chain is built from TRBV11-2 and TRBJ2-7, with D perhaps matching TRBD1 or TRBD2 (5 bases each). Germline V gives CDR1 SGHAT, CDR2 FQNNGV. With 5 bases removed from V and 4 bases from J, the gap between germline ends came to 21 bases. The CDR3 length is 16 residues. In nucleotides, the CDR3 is TGTGCCAGCAGCCCTTTCGGTAGAGGGGCGGTGTACGAGCAGTACTTC. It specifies CASSPFGRGAVYEQYF.

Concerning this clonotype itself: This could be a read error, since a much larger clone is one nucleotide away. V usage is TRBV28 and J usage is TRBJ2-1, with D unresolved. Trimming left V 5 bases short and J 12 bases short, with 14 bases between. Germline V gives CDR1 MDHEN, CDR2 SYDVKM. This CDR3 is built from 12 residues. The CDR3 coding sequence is TGTGCCAGCAGTGTTCAGGCCTCGTCGCAGTTCTTC. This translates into CASSVQASSQFF. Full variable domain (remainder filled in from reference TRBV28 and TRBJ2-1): DVKVTQSSRYLVKRTGEKVFLECVQDMDHENMFWYRQDPGLGLRLIYFSYDVKMKEKGDIPEGYSVSREKKERFSLILESASTNQTSMYLCASSVQASSQFFGPGTRLTVL.

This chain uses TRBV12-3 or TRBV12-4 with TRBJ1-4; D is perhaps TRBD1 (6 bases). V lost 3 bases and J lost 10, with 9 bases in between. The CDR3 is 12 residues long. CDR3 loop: CASSFGQTKLFF. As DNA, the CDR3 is TGTGCCAGCAGTTTCGGACAGACAAAACTGTTTTTT.

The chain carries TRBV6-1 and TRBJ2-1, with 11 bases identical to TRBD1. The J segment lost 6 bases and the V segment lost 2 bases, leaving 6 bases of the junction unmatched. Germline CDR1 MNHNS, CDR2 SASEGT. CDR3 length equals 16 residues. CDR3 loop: CASSELPGQGGNEQFF. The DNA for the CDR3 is TGTGCCAGCAGTGAATTACCGGGACAGGGGGGCAATGAGCAGTTCTTC.

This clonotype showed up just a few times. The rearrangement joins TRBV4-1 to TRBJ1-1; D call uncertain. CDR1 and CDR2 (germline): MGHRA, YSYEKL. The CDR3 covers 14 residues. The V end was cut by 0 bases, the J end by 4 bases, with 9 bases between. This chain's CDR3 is CASSQDLGFTEAFF. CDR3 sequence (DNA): TGCGCCAGCAGCCAAGATCTGGGGTTCACTGAAGCTTTCTTT.

The CDR3, as DNA: TGTGCCAGTAGTATAGATTTCAGTTCCCAGAGAAGAGAGACCCAGTACTTC. Translation: CASSIDFSSQRRETQYF. This chain links TRBV19 with TRBJ2-5, with D unclear. Germline CDR1 is LNHDA and CDR2 is SQIVND (reference sequence). The CDR3 totals 17 residues. Between the trimmed V and J ends, which lost 0 bases and 4 bases, there was a span of 18 bases.

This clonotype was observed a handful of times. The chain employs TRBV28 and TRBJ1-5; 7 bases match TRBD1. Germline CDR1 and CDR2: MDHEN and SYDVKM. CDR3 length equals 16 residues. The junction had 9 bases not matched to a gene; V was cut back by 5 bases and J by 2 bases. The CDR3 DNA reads TGTGCCAGCAGTCCCGAACAGGGGCCTGGCAATCAGCCCCAGCATTTT. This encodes CASSPEQGPGNQPQHF.

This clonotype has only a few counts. The CDR3 DNA is TGTGCCAGCAGTTTACCGCAGGTGTATAGCACAGATACGCAGTATTTT. Translated: CASSLPQVYSTDTQYF. The chain links TRBV12-3 or TRBV12-4 to TRBJ2-3; D not resolved. The length of the CDR3 is 16 residues. Trimming left V 2 bases short and J 0 bases short, with 12 bases between.

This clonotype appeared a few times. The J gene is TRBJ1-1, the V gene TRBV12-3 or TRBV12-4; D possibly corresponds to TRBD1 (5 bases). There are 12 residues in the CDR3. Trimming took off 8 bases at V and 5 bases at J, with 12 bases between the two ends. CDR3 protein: CASQVWGTEAFF. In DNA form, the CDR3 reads TGTGCCAGCCAAGTGTGGGGGACTGAAGCTTTCTTT.

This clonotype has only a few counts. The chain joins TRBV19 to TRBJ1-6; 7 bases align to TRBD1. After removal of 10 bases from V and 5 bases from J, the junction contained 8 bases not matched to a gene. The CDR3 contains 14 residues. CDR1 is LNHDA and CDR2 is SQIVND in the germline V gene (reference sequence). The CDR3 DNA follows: TGTGCCACGACTGACAGGGCGAATAATTCACCCCTCCACTTT. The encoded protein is CATTDRANNSPLHF.

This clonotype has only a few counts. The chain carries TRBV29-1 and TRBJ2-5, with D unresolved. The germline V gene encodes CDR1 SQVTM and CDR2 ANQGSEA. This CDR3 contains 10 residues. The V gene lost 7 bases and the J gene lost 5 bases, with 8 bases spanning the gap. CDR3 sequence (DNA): TGCAGCGGCTACTGGGAGACCCAGTACTTC. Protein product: CSGYWETQYF.

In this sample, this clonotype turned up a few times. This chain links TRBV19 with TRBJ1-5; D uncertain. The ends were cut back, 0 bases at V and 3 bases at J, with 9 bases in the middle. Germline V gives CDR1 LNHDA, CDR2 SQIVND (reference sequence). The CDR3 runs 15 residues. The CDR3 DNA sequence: TGTGCCAGTAGTATAGATCGTCACTACAATCAGCCCCAGCATTTT. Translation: CASSIDRHYNQPQHF.

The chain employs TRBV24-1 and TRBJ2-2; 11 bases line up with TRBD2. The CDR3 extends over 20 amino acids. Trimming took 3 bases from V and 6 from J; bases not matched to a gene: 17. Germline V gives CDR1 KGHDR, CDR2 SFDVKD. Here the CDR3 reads CATSDGTSGRKPLVSGELFF. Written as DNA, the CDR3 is TGTGCCACCAGTGATGGAACTAGCGGGAGAAAGCCCCTTGTTTCCGGGGAGCTGTTTTTT.

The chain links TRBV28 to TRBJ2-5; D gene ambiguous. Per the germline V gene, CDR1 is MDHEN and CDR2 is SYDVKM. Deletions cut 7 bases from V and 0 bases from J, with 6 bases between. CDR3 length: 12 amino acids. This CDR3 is CASNKYQETQYF. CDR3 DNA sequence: TGTGCCAGCAATAAGTACCAAGAGACCCAGTACTTC.

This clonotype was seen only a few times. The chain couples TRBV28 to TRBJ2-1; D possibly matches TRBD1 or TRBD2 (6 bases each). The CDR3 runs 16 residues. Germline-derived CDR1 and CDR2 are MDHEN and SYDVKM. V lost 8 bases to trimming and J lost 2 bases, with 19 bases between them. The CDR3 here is CASRSSRGRAYNEQFF. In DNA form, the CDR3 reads TGTGCCAGCCGCTCGTCCCGGGGGCGAGCCTACAATGAGCAGTTCTTC.

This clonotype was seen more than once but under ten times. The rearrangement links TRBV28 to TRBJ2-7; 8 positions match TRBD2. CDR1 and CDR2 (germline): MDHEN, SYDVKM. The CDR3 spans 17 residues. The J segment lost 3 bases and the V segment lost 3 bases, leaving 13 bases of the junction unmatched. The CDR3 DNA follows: TGTGCCAGCAGTTTCCCCCCGCTGAGCGGGAGTATCTACGAGCAGTACTTC. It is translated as CASSFPPLSGSIYEQYF.

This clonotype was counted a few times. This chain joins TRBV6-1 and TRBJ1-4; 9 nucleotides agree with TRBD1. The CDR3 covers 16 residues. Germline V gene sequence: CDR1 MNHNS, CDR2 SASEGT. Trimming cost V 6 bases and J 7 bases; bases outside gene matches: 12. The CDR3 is CASSRGRQGESEKLFF. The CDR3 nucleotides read TGTGCCAGCAGCCGTGGGAGACAGGGGGAGAGTGAAAAACTGTTTTTT.

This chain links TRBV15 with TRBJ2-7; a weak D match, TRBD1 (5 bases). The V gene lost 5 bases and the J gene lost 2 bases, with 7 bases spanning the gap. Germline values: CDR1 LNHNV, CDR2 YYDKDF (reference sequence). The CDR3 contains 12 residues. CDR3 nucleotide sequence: TGTGCCACCAGCGAGACAGCCTACGAGCAGTACTTC. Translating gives CATSETAYEQYF.